In its sample, the clone carrying this T cell receptor beta chain was seen a few times. Its antigen is as yet unknown. Stated time point: persistent/refractory GD, antithyroid drugs over 5 years with positive TRAb. PBMC RNA was the source of the TCR library. This specimen comes from a study of regulatory T cells in long-lasting Graves disease. Study-level points and caveats: The study found TRBV28, TRBJ1-2 and TRBJ2-5 favored in persistent disease.

The CDR3 totals 13 residues. V was pared by 4 bases and J by 2 bases, with 6 bases between. Germline assignment: CDR1 MDHEN and CDR2 SYDVKM. CDR3-region Arm-PCR and iRepertoire HTBI primers produced the TCR beta libraries. Authors' processing steps: Identification yielded some 65 TRBV and about 15 TRBJ segments across samples. Via MiXCR, TCRdb re-called the multiplex PCR reads, giving one row per CDR3 protein. TCRdb's processing, not the study's, gives the V and J calls here. The sample lists about 450,000 distinct CDR3 sequences; 20% to 25% were seen once. The chain is built from TRBV28 and TRBJ2-4; D unclear. Specimen: peripheral blood mononuclear cells (PBMCs), collected when the disease was refractory, from a patient treated with antithyroid drugs. The clonotype originates from a female donor with Graves disease. DNA for the CDR3: TGTGCCAGCAGTTATAGCCCCAAAAACATTCAGTACTTC. It specifies CASSYSPKNIQYF.